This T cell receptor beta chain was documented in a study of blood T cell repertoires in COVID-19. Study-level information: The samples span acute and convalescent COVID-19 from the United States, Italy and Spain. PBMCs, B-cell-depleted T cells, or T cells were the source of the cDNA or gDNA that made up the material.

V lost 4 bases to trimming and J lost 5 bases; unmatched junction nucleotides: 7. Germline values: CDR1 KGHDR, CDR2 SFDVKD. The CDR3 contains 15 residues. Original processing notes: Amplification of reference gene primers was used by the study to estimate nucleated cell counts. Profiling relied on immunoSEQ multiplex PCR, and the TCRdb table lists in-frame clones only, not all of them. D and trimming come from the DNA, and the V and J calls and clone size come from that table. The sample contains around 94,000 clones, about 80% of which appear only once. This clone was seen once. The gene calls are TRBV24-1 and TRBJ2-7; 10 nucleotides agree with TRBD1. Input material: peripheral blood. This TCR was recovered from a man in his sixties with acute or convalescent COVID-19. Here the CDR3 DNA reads TGTGCCACCAGTGACCCGGGGACAGGGGTGGACGAGCAGTACTTC. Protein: CATSDPGTGVDEQYF.